This T cell receptor beta chain emerged from a study of T cell repertoires and HLA-DP antigens. General study results and limits: Clones undetected before culture averaged around 36% against one allele and under 60% against the other.

In regard to this clone: The antigen remains undetermined.

Deep-resolution sequencing targeted under 250,000 T cell genomes in pre-culture CD4+ samples. Libraries were prepared by immunoSEQ multiplex PCR; TCRdb keeps only in-frame clonotypes and omits some of them. This sample yields about 110,000 clones, of which 85% to 95% are seen a single time; around 0.25% belongs to the top ten. Input material: CD4+ T cells from PBMCs. The TCR originated in a woman younger than 35 in good health and CMV-seronegative.

CDR3 protein: CASSPVVNQPQHF. The DNA of the CDR3 is TGTGCCAGCAGCCCTGTAGTCAATCAGCCCCAGCATTTT. The chain couples TRBV6-5 to TRBJ1-5; D gene ambiguous. CDR1 and CDR2 (germline): MNHEY, SVGAGI. With 6 bases removed from V and 3 bases from J, the gap between germline ends came to 9 bases. The CDR3 is made up of 13 amino acids.